Listed below are T cell receptor beta chains from one sample, sequenced in a study of T cell responses to AZD1222 COVID-19 vaccine. TCRdb keeps only in-frame clones here, not all; method: immunoSEQ multiplex PCR. This table has 130,000 to 150,000 clones, nearly 90% appearing once. Sample: peripheral blood, taken on day 0 of AZD1222 vaccination. These receptors were obtained from an adult in good health. Each CDR3 is given without its conserved first and last residue.

ASSLQGPPNSPLH,TRBJ1-6,TRBV7-2
ASGREDYEQY,TRBJ2-7,TRBV2
ASSGSQTMNTEAF,TRBJ1-1,TRBV28
ASSLKVEDTQY,TRBJ2-3,TRBV4-3
ASSSLGYGYT,TRBJ1-2,TRBV27
ASSSTDGNNQPQH,TRBJ1-5,TRBV28
ASSLELGGANVLT,TRBJ2-6,TRBV5-4
ASSPDLGMDTQY,TRBJ2-3,TRBV28
ASSTRTGSNQPQH,TRBJ1-5,TRBV7-2
ASSLTGTAYTDTQY,TRBJ2-3,TRBV7-9
ASSRRFNSYEQY,TRBJ2-7,TRBV5-6
ASSPTGNNEQF,TRBJ2-1,TRBV18
ASSLLANQPQH,TRBJ1-5,TRBV27
ASSRLGSSTDTQY,TRBJ2-3,TRBV5-1
ASSQGKGQKH,TRBJ1-5,TRBV3-1/TRBV3-2
ASSPTGVTYNEQF,TRBJ2-1,TRBV18
ASSILGTGNTEAF,TRBJ1-1,TRBV19
ASINEGLGDTQY,TRBJ2-3,TRBV7-9
ASSLWGQDPNNYGYT,TRBJ1-2,TRBV27
ASSHLGRANTGELF,TRBJ2-2,TRBV11-2
ASARAAPNSPLH,TRBJ1-6,TRBV28
ATSDLTGDQPQH,TRBJ1-5,TRBV24-1
SASKLGGPYNEQF,TRBJ2-1,TRBV20-1
ATSDSTGGNTEAF,TRBJ1-1,TRBV24-1
ASSLDGRGNSPLH,TRBJ1-6,TRBV11-3
ASSREAKNIQY,TRBJ2-4,TRBV6-5
ASSFGGGYGYT,TRBJ1-2,TRBV27
ASSQFLPLHYFRQDTEAF,TRBJ1-1,TRBV14
ASSLWTSGRAQEQY,TRBJ2-7,TRBV5-1
ATSRGTSFESLEQF,TRBJ2-1,TRBV15
ASTSGGYEQY,TRBJ2-7,TRBV28
ASSPSGTMGTSSPLH,TRBJ1-6,TRBV18
ASSPTMNTEAF,TRBJ1-1,TRBV7-9
ASSRMTGEEGAQY,TRBJ2-5,TRBV9
ASIVWANTEAF,TRBJ1-1,TRBV2
ASSTGDTNGGYT,TRBJ1-2,TRBV5-4
ASSPIIFTDTQY,TRBJ2-3,TRBV6-2/TRBV6-3
ASSLISSGGEQY,TRBJ2-7,TRBV7-2
ASRAGARYSNQPQH,TRBJ1-5,TRBV6-6
ASSRGRASYEQY,TRBJ2-7,TRBV9
ASSLGGLPEAF,TRBJ1-1,TRBV11-2
ASSAQHRTNEKLF,TRBJ1-4,TRBV19
ASSYSPWAENIQY,TRBJ2-4,TRBV19
ATWTGYFNEQF,TRBJ2-1,TRBV12-3/TRBV12-4
ASSPPRGLGGTQY,TRBJ2-3,TRBV18
ASSSGGQGAEEQY,TRBJ2-7,TRBV28
ASSLPLLPGYEQY,TRBJ2-7,TRBV7-2
ASSSHQGFSDGYT,TRBJ1-2,TRBV7-2
ASSPREVYEQY,TRBJ2-7,TRBV28
ASGLVRGTTGKTEAF,TRBJ1-1,TRBV12-5
ASSQDGGLYGYT,TRBJ1-2,TRBV4-2
ASSLVGGFEAF,TRBJ1-1,TRBV5-6
ASSLSQPGGIYNEQF,TRBJ2-1,TRBV7-2